This T cell receptor beta chain originates from a study of blood T cell repertoires in COVID-19. Study in general: From T cells, B-cell-depleted T cells, or PBMCs came the material, which was cDNA or gDNA.

In the study's own analysis: Amplification of reference gene primers provided the estimated nucleated cell counts. TCRdb's copy holds only in-frame clones and misses some; the assay was immunoSEQ multiplex PCR. The DNA gave D and trimming, while V, J and clone size come from that table. The table shows approximately 210,000 clones, with about four fifths occurring only once. CDR3 size: 14 residues. The trim removed 1 base at V and 7 bases at J, leaving 4 bases unmatched. The V gene's germline CDR1 is MDHEN and CDR2 SYDVKM. This clonotype originated in a woman in her 70s with active or convalescent COVID-19. Sequencing used peripheral blood. The chain couples TRBV28 to TRBJ1-5, with 7 bases fitting TRBD1. CDR3 in DNA: TGTGCCAGCAGTTTATCGACAGGGAGACAGCCCCAGCATTTT. This codes for CASSLSTGRQPQHF.